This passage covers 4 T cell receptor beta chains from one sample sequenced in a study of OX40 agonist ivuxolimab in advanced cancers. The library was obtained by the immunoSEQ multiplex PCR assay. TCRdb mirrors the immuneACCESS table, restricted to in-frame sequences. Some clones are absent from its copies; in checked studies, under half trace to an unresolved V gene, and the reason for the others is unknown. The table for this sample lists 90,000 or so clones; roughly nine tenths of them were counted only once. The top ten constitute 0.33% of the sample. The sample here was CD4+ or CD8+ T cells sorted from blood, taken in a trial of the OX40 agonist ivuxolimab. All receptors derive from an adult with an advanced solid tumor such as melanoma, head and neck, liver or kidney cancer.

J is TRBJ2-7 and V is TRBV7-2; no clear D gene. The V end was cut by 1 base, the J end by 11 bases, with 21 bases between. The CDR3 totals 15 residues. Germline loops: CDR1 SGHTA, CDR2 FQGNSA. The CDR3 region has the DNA TGTGCCAGCAGCTTAGGGAGAAACGACCCCGGCTTGGAGTACTTC. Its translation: CASSLGRNDPGLEYF.

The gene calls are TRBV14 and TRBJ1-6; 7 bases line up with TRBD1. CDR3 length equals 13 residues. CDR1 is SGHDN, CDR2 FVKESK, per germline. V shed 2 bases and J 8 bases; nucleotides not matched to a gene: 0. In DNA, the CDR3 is TGTGCCAGCAGCCAAACAGGGGATTCACCCCTCCACTTT. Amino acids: CASSQTGDSPLHF.

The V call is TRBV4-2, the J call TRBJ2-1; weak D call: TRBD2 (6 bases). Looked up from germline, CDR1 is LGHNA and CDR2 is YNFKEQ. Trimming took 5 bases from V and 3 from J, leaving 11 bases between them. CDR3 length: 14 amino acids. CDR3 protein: CASSVSGVYNEQFF. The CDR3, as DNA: TGTGCCAGCAGCGTCTCGGGAGTCTACAATGAGCAGTTCTTC.

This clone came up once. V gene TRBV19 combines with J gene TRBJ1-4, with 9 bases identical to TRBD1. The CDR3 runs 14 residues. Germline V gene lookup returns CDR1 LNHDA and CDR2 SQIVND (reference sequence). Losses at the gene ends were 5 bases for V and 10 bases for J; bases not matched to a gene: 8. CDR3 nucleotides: TGTGCCAGTAGTGCGGACAGGGGTCGGGGAAAACTGTTTTTT. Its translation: CASSADRGRGKLFF.